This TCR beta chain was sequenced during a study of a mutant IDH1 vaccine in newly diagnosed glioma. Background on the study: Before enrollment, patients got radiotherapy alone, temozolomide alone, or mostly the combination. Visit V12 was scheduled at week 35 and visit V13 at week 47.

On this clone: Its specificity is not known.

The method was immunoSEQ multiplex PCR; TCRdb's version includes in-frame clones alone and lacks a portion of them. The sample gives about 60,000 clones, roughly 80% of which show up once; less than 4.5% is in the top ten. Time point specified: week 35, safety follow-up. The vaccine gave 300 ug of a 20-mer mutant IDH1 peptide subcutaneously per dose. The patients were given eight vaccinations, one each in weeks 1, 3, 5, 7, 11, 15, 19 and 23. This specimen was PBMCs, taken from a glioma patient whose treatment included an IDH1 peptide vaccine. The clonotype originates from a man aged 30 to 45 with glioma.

CDR3 bases: TGTGCCAGCAGCGTACAGGGGGCCAGTGGAAACACCATATATTTT. Translation gives CASSVQGASGNTIYF. V is TRBV7-2 and J is TRBJ1-3, with 9 bases aligning to TRBD1. The CDR3 is 15 residues long. Germline CDR1 reads SGHTA; CDR2 reads FQGNSA. Trimming removed 5 bases from V and 3 bases from J; junction bases left unmatched: 5.